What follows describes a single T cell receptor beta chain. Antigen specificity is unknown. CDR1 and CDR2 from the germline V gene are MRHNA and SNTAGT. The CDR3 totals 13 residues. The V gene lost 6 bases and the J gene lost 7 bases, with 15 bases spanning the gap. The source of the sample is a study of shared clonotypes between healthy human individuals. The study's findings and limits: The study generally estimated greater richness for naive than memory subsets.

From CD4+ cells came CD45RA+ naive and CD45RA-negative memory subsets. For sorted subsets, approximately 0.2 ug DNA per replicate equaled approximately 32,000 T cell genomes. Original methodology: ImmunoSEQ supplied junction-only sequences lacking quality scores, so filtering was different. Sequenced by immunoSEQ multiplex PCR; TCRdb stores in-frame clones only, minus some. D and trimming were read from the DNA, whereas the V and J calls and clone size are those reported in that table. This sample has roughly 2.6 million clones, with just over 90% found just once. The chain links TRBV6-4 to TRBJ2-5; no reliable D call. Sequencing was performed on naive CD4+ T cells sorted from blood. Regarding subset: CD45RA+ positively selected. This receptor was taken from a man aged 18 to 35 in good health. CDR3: CASSAGPLGTQYF. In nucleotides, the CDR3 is TGTGCCAGCAGCGCCGGGCCTCTAGGGACCCAGTACTTC.